This TCR beta chain was found in a study of Ad26.COV2.S vaccination and SARS-CoV-2 variants. Study overall: Ad26.COV2.S given intramuscularly, once or twice 56 days apart.

The V and J ends lost 1 base and 6 bases respectively, with 10 bases between them. The CDR3 extends over 13 amino acids. Germline-derived CDR1 and CDR2 are SQVTM and ANQGSEA. Described treatment: roughly 19 received Ad26.COV2.S at low or high dose, single or two shots; about 5 received placebo; per-sample allocation not given. Vaccine and placebo recipients were sampled on day 63 after the first injection. Assay: immunoSEQ multiplex PCR; the TCRdb copy retains only in-frame clones and omits some. The sample yields some 640,000 clones, about 89% seen once. Sequenced material: peripheral blood, taken in a trial of Ad26.COV2.S vaccine versus placebo. This TCR came from a person aged 18-60 years who received the Ad26.COV2.S COVID-19 vaccine or a placebo. This chain uses TRBV29-1 with TRBJ2-1, with D maybe TRBD2 (6 bases). CDR3 in amino acids: CSVEGRVRNEQFF. In DNA form, the CDR3 reads TGCAGCGTTGAAGGGAGGGTACGCAATGAGCAGTTCTTC.